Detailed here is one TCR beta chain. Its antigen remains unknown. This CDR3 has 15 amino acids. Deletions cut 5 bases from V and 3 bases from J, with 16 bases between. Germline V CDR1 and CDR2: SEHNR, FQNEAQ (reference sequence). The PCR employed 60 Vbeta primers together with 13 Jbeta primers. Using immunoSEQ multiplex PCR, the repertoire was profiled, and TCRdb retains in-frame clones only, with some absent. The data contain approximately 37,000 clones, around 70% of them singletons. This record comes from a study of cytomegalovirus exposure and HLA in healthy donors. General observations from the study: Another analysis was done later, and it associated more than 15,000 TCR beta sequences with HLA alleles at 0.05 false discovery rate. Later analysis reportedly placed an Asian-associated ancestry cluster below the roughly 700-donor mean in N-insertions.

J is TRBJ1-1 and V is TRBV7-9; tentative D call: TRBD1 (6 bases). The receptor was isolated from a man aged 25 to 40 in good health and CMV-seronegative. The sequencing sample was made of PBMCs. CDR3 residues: CASSHSDRRHTEAFF. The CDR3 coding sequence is TGTGCCAGCAGCCATTCAGACAGGAGGCACACTGAAGCTTTCTTT.